These 27 T cell receptor beta chains were all obtained from the same sample, sequenced in a study of response to subunit inactivated influenza vaccine. TCRdb redid the calling of the RT-PCR reads with MiXCR, one entry per CDR3 protein. The table includes approximately 500,000 distinct CDR3 sequences, around 21% detected once. This same sample was also part of a study on T cells expressing NK-cell markers. As that study records: TCR beta cDNA was generated via 5'RACE template switching incorporating UMIs.

Sequenced here: CD4+ T cells sorted from PBMCs, sampled roughly 12 days after vaccination. Receptor source: a man over 45 who received an inactivated influenza vaccine.

This clonotype was seen ten or more times. The chain is built from TRBV6-1 and TRBJ2-1; tentatively, D is TRBD2 (5 bases). This CDR3 is built from 13 residues. Trimming took off 6 bases at V and 9 bases at J, with 15 bases between the two ends. CDR1 MNHNS and CDR2 SASEGT come from the germline V gene. CDR3: CASSPPGNREQFF. For the CDR3, the DNA is TGTGCCAGCAGCCCCCCCGGGAATCGTGAGCAGTTCTTC.

Only a few counts were recorded for this clonotype. The chain links TRBV24-1 to TRBJ2-2, with 7 positions matching TRBD1. The V and J ends lost 2 bases and 5 bases, in that order; junction bases with no gene match: 4. This CDR3 comprises 15 residues. In germline, CDR1 is KGHDR, CDR2 SFDVKD. The CDR3 here is CATSDSGRGTGELFF. DNA for the CDR3: TGTGCCACCAGTGATTCGGGCAGGGGGACCGGGGAGCTGTTTTTT.

A few counts support this clonotype. The rearrangement uses TRBV18 and TRBJ2-7; no firm D call. Trimming removed 3 bases from V and 3 bases from J, with 9 bases in between. The length of the CDR3 is 13 residues. CDR1 and CDR2 from the germline V gene are KGHSH and LQKENI. The CDR3 spells CASSPSRVYEQYF. CDR3 nucleotides: TGTGCCAGCTCACCCTCACGTGTCTACGAGCAGTACTTC.

This clonotype was observed a few times. This chain connects TRBV24-1 to TRBJ2-2; D may be TRBD2 (6 bases). V lost 7 bases, J lost 4 bases, and 12 bases lay in between. Germline CDR1 KGHDR, CDR2 SFDVKD. CDR3 length: 14 residues. This chain's CDR3 is CATRGGLSTGELFF. The CDR3 bases are TGTGCCACCAGGGGAGGACTTTCCACCGGGGAGCTGTTTTTT.

This clonotype appeared a few times. V usage is TRBV11-2 and J usage is TRBJ2-7; the D gene is possibly TRBD2 (5 bases). The CDR3 contains 14 residues. Germline CDR1 SGHAT, CDR2 FQNNGV. V dropped 1 base and J dropped 5 bases, with 12 bases sitting between them. The CDR3 coding sequence is TGTGCCAGCAGCTTAGTTCGGGAATCTCACGAGCAGTACTTC. The encoded protein is CASSLVRESHEQYF.

This clonotype was counted between two and nine times. The chain carries TRBV12-3 or TRBV12-4 and TRBJ2-6; 7 bases agree with TRBD1. With V trimmed by 6 bases and J by 4 bases, 6 bases remained unmatched. This CDR3 is 15 amino acids long. Here the CDR3 reads CASRLQGTGANVLTF. In DNA form, the CDR3 reads TGTGCCAGCAGACTACAGGGGACGGGGGCCAACGTCCTGACTTTC.

This clonotype has more than one count but fewer than ten. The chain is built from TRBV20-1 and TRBJ2-4; D is unresolved. Trimming removed 0 bases from V and 6 bases from J, with 12 bases in between. Germline V CDR1 and CDR2: DFQATT, SNEGSKA (reference sequence). The CDR3 is 14 amino acids. The CDR3 loop is CSARDPRKGNIQYF. The DNA for the CDR3 is TGCAGTGCTAGAGATCCGCGAAAGGGAAACATTCAGTACTTC.

This clonotype turned up a few times. The chain employs TRBV5-1 and TRBJ2-2; no clear D gene. This CDR3 has 13 amino acids. Trimming took 4 bases from V and 2 from J, leaving 6 bases between them. Germline CDR1 reads SGHRS; CDR2 reads YFSETQ. CDR3 sequence (DNA): TGCGCCAGCAGCACGACTAACACCGGGGAGCTGTTTTTT. It codes for CASSTTNTGELFF.

The rearrangement links TRBV4-3 to TRBJ2-2; D is unclear. V was clipped by 0 bases and J by 1 base, with 12 bases between them. The CDR3 length is 17 residues. In germline, CDR1 is LGHNA, CDR2 YSLEER. The CDR3 loop reads CASSQDPVGKNTGELFF. Written as DNA, the CDR3 is TGCGCCAGCAGCCAAGATCCTGTAGGGAAGAACACCGGGGAGCTGTTTTTT.

V usage is TRBV20-1 and J usage is TRBJ2-5, with 8 bases identical to TRBD1. V shed 6 bases, J shed 2 bases, and the junction held 11 bases outside the gene matches. The V gene's germline CDR1 is DFQATT and CDR2 SNEGSKA (reference sequence). The CDR3 is made up of 15 amino acids. CDR3 residues: CSALPGTGIQETQYF. The DNA of the CDR3 is TGCAGTGCCCTTCCCGGGACAGGAATACAAGAGACCCAGTACTTC.

The chain recombines TRBV7-9 with TRBJ1-1; 7 bases agree with TRBD1. The trim removed 5 bases at V and 3 bases at J, leaving 6 bases unmatched. Germline V lookup: CDR1 SEHNR, CDR2 FQNEAQ (reference sequence). The CDR3 has 14 amino acids. The CDR3 is CASSRGTVDTEAFF. The CDR3 coding sequence is TGTGCCAGCAGCCGGGGGACAGTAGACACTGAAGCTTTCTTT.

This clonotype was seen a handful of times. V and J are TRBV9 and TRBJ2-5, with D perhaps TRBD2 (6 bases). The germline V and J ends were trimmed by 2 bases and 2 bases, with 10 bases remaining between them. Germline CDR1 and CDR2: SGDLS and YYNGEE. This CDR3 is 14 amino acids long. The CDR3 protein is CASSVSGTQETQYF. CDR3 DNA sequence: TGTGCCAGCAGCGTCTCAGGGACTCAAGAGACCCAGTACTTC.

This clonotype came up a few times. The chain couples TRBV20-1 to TRBJ2-1; possibly TRBD1 for D (5 bases). This CDR3 region has 15 residues. CDR1 and CDR2 (germline): DFQATT, SNEGSKA (reference sequence). Between the trimmed V and J ends, which lost 0 bases and 1 base, there was a span of 10 bases. CDR3 sequence (DNA): TGCAGTGCTAGAGATTCAGGGTTTTCCTACAATGAGCAGTTCTTC. Protein: CSARDSGFSYNEQFF.

DNA for the CDR3: TGTGCCAGCGCGAGGGACAGGGAATACAATGAGCAGTTCTTC. Translating gives CASARDREYNEQFF. V usage is TRBV7-9 and J usage is TRBJ2-1; 9 nucleotides agree with TRBD1. Germline V CDR1 and CDR2: SEHNR, FQNEAQ (reference sequence). Trimming cost V 8 bases and J 4 bases; bases outside gene matches: 6. The CDR3 has 14 amino acids.

This clonotype showed up many times. An end of the junction does not agree with germline; a read error may underlie this. The V call is TRBV12-3 or TRBV12-4, the J call TRBJ2-7, with D possibly being TRBD1 (6 bases). The CDR3 has 11 residues. CDR3 nucleotide sequence: TGTGCCAGCACCTTAGGACAGTACCGAAGCTTC. This codes for CASTLGQYRSF.

The chain links TRBV20-1 to TRBJ2-1; 7 bases align to TRBD2. Matching the DNA end better, TRBJ2-7 makes the J call doubtful. The CDR3 covers 12 residues. Germline assignment: CDR1 DFQATT and CDR2 SNEGSKA (reference sequence). CDR3 in DNA: TGCAGTGCTAGGGGGGGGGATAATGAGCAGTACTTC. Amino acid sequence: CSARGGDNEQYF.

The J gene is TRBJ1-6, the V gene TRBV6-1, with unresolved D. The CDR3 has 13 amino acids. Trimming pared 2 bases from V and 11 bases from J, leaving 10 bases between. Germline CDR1 MNHNS, CDR2 SASEGT. In nucleotides, the CDR3 is TGTGCCAGCAGTGAAATGGGATTAACACCCCTCCACTTT. Translated, it gives CASSEMGLTPLHF.

The gene calls are TRBV9 and TRBJ2-3; 7 bases line up with TRBD1. With 2 bases clipped from V and 9 bases from J, the junction kept 6 bases outside the gene matches. The CDR3 is 13 residues long. Per germline, CDR1 SGDLS and CDR2 YYNGEE. The CDR3 bases are TGTGCCAGCAGCGTTCGACAGGGCCACACGCAGTATTTT. Translating it yields CASSVRQGHTQYF.

The chain is built from TRBV24-1 and TRBJ2-4; 14 bases map to TRBD2. Germline V CDR1 and CDR2: KGHDR, SFDVKD. This CDR3 has 17 amino acids. With V trimmed by 3 bases and J by 8 bases, 8 bases remained unmatched. As DNA, the CDR3 is TGTGCCACCAGTGATCAGCCGGGGACTAGCGGGAGTTACATTCAGTACTTC. It yields the protein CATSDQPGTSGSYIQYF.

V usage is TRBV18 and J usage is TRBJ1-1; D not resolved. CDR1 and CDR2 from the germline V gene are KGHSH and LQKENI. This CDR3 has 16 amino acids. V lost 1 base to trimming and J lost 5 bases, with 17 bases between them. CDR3 residues: CASSPRFETARTEAFF. The CDR3 nucleotides read TGTGCCAGCTCACCACGTTTCGAAACGGCTAGGACTGAAGCTTTCTTT.

This clonotype has just a few counts. The chain links TRBV2 to TRBJ2-1; 7 nucleotides line up with TRBD2. The CDR3 consists of 15 residues. Trimming at V came to 5 bases and at J to 3 bases, leaving 7 bases not matched to a gene. The germline gives CDR1 SNHLY, CDR2 FYNNEI. This CDR3 is CASSSPGLIYNEQFF. CDR3 coding DNA: TGTGCCAGCAGTTCCCCGGGACTAATCTACAATGAGCAGTTCTTC.

The J gene is TRBJ2-1, the V gene TRBV12-3 or TRBV12-4; TRBD1 aligns across 8 bases. The trim removed 6 bases at V and 3 bases at J, leaving 4 bases unmatched. This CDR3 is built from 14 residues. CDR3 nucleotides: TGTGCCAGCAGGTTCGGACAGGGCTACAATGAGCAGTTCTTC. This translates into CASRFGQGYNEQFF.

The V call is TRBV7-9, the J call TRBJ1-1; the D is unclear. CDR1 and CDR2 (germline): SEHNR, FQNEAQ (reference sequence). V gave up 7 bases and J gave up 1 base, with 13 bases separating them. This CDR3 has 14 amino acids. The CDR3 coding sequence is TGTGCCAGCACCACGATATCAGAGAACACTGAAGCTTTCTTT. Protein product: CASTTISENTEAFF.

Comments on this clonotype: One end of the junction does not line up with germline, which may come from a read error. V is TRBV6-5 and J is TRBJ2-3; 8 bases are shared with TRBD1. The CDR3 has 18 amino acids. Germline V gives CDR1 MNHEY, CDR2 SVGAGI. For the CDR3, the DNA is TGTACCAGCAGTTACTCCGGCAGGGGGCGGGTGGTTACAGATACGCAGTATTTT. Translation gives CTSSYSGRGRVVTDTQYF.

The chain carries TRBV5-1 and TRBJ2-1; TRBD1 aligns across 9 bases. Germline CDR1 reads SGHRS; CDR2 reads YFSETQ. Trimming at V came to 4 bases and at J to 3 bases, leaving 5 bases not matched to a gene. The CDR3 loop spans 15 amino acids. CDR3 amino acids: CASSTGQGVYNEQFF. In nucleotides, the CDR3 is TGCGCCAGCAGCACGGGACAGGGAGTCTACAATGAGCAGTTCTTC.

As for this clonotype: A clone one base away is much larger, so this may be a read error. J is TRBJ1-3 and V is TRBV5-6, with D hard to call. CDR1 SGHDT and CDR2 YYEEEE come from the germline V gene. V was clipped by 4 bases and J by 11 bases, with 16 bases between them. The CDR3 has 13 amino acids. The CDR3 DNA reads TGTGCCAGCAGCAGACACACCTCCTTGGCCATATATTTT. This gives the protein CASSRHTSLAIYF.

This clonotype was detected only a few times. The chain combines TRBV14 with TRBJ2-7, with TRBD1 as a possible D gene (6 bases). V lost 5 bases to trimming and J lost 4 bases, with 18 bases between them. The CDR3 extends over 15 amino acids. The germline V gene has CDR1 SGHDN and CDR2 FVKESK. CDR3 bases: TGTGCCAGCAGCGCGTTACAGGGTGGTCGGTACGAGCAGTACTTC. Residues: CASSALQGGRYEQYF.